This TCR beta chain was profiled in a study of blood T cell repertoires in COVID-19. The wider study: Samples taken during acute and convalescent COVID-19 were collected in the United States, Italy and Spain. Sample material is recorded as cDNA or gDNA derived from T cells, B-cell-depleted T cells, or PBMCs.

Original processing notes: For nucleated cells, counts were estimated from reference gene primer amplification. Assay used: immunoSEQ multiplex PCR; TCRdb lists only in-frame clones, some missing. The V and J calls and clone size are taken from that table; D and trimming were inferred from the DNA. The table shows roughly 100,000 clones, with about 87% occurring only once. Per the germline V gene, CDR1 is MDHEN and CDR2 is SYDVKM. The trim removed 3 bases at V and 4 bases at J, leaving 9 bases unmatched. The CDR3 runs 16 residues. V and J are TRBV28 and TRBJ2-3; 8 bases map to TRBD2. This TCR derives from a woman aged 25 to 39 with acute or convalescent COVID-19. Sequencing was performed on peripheral blood. For the CDR3, the DNA is TGTGCCAGCAGTTTGATGGGCGGGGGGCCCGCAGATACGCAGTATTTT. The encoded protein is CASSLMGGGPADTQYF. Looking up the rest from reference TRBV28 and TRBJ2-3 gives the full variable domain: DVKVTQSSRYLVKRTGEKVFLECVQDMDHENMFWYRQDPGLGLRLIYFSYDVKMKEKGDIPEGYSVSREKKERFSLILESASTNQTSMYLCASSLMGGGPADTQYFGPGTRLTVL.